The entry below gives a single T cell receptor (beta chain) sequence along with its context. The antigen remains unidentified. Assay: immunoSEQ multiplex PCR; the TCRdb copy retains only in-frame clones and omits some. The table has some 110,000 clones, about 91% seen once. This specimen belongs to a study of T cell responses to AZD1222 COVID-19 vaccine. Turning to the study itself: Doses given second, at about 4 or about 12 weeks, were pooled.

This CDR3 is built from 13 residues. Trimming pared 6 bases from V and 3 bases from J, leaving 11 bases between. CDR1 and CDR2 (germline): LNHDA, SQIVND (reference sequence). Findings of the study overall: CD4 TCRs linked to vaccination spanned spike, dominating at 160-218 and 743-854. Repertoire collection took place solely once the T cell response had peaked. Donors, mostly white British, included more females; clonal diversity was possibly underestimated.

This sequence joins TRBV19 and TRBJ1-1; TRBD1 might be the D (6 bases). This receptor was identified in an adult in good health. The source was peripheral blood, collected on day 0 of AZD1222 vaccination. The CDR3 protein is CASSQDSDTEAFF. CDR3 sequence (DNA): TGTGCCAGTAGCCAGGACAGTGACACTGAAGCTTTCTTT.